A selection of T cell receptor beta chains follows, all from one sample in a study of T cell repertoires and leukemia-associated antigens. No antigens are known for them. A single record per CDR3 protein comes from TCRdb applying MiXCR to the 5' RACE reads. Here the sample spans roughly 10,000 distinct CDR3 sequences, approximately 42% being singletons. Sample: CD3+ T cells sorted from blood and cultured. Receptors originate from a female donor in good health. Each CDR3 is given with its conserved first and last residue. Each record gives: CDR3 length, clone size, J gene, V gene, D gene, CDR3 DNA, CDR3 protein. The D gene is left open where the match is weak. Where a row states a size, it is once, few, many or the class of an expanded clone; other rows omit it.

>15|many|TRBJ2-3|TRBV7-8|NA
TGTGCCAGCAGCTTATCTGATTCAGGCAGGACGGCGCAGTATTTT
CASSLSDSGRTAQYF
>15|NA|TRBJ2-1|TRBV5-1|NA
TGCGCCAGCAGCGGGAGGCCTGGGGGCGACAATGAGCAGTTCTTC
CASSGRPGGDNEQFF
>14|NA|TRBJ2-5|TRBV12-3/TRBV12-4|NA
TGTGCCAGCAGTTTGGGCGGGTACCAAGAGGCCCAGTACTTC
CASSLGGYQEAQYF
>14|many|TRBJ1-2|TRBV7-9|TRBD1
TGTGCCAGCAGCTTAGAGACAGGGACCTATGGCTACACCTTC
CASSLETGTYGYTF
>22|NA|TRBJ2-7|TRBV6-2/TRBV6-3|NA
TGTGCCAGCACCTCTATTTCGTTTGTTCCCCGGACGGTGAGATTGGACTCCTGCGGGCAGTACTTC
CASTSISFVPRTVRLDSCGQYF
>16|medium-sized|TRBJ2-1|TRBV5-1|TRBD1
TGCGCCAGCAGCTTACATCCGGGACAGGTGGGAGGTGAGCAGTTCTTC
CASSLHPGQVGGEQFF
>15|many|TRBJ1-6|TRBV2|NA
TGTGCCAGCAGTGATCGGGCCTTGGGTAGTTCACCCCTCCACTTT
CASSDRALGSSPLHF
>15|many|TRBJ2-5|TRBV21-1|NA
TGTGCCAGCAGCAAAGCCCGGACAGCTAAAGAGACCCAGTACTTC
CASSKARTAKETQYF
>12|many|TRBJ2-1|TRBV14|NA
TGTGCCAGCAGCCATTTCCTAGCGGAGCAGTTCTTC
CASSHFLAEQFF
>13|many|TRBJ2-3|TRBV29-1|NA
TGCAGCGGACACAGGGCAAGCACAGATACGCAGTATTTT
CSGHRASTDTQYF
>13|NA|TRBJ2-7|TRBV5-1|NA
TGCGCCAGCAGCTTTGATCTTACGTACGAGCAGTACTTC
CASSFDLTYEQYF
>18|NA|TRBJ1-2|TRBV20-1|NA
TGCAGTGCTAGAGATATGAGAAGGGAGGACCAGACCTTCTATGGCTACACCTTC
CSARDMRREDQTFYGYTF
>15|few|TRBJ1-1|TRBV21-1|NA
TGTGCCAGCAGCACCCCACAGGACCCGAACACTGAAGCTTTCTTT
CASSTPQDPNTEAFF
>11|once|TRBJ2-1|TRBV24-1|NA
TGTGCCACCAGTGCTCGTGATGAGCAGTTCTTC
CATSARDEQFF
>14|medium-sized|TRBJ1-6|TRBV20-1|TRBD1
TGCAGTGCTAGGAGGGACAGTAATAATTCACTCCTCCACTTT
CSARRDSNNSLLHF
>15|many|TRBJ2-3|TRBV4-1|NA
TGCGCCAGCAGCCCCGAATTGGCAAGCACAGATACGCAGTATTTT
CASSPELASTDTQYF
>15|NA|TRBJ2-1|TRBV29-1|TRBD2
TGCAGCGTCATCGGACTAGCGGAGGCCTACAATGAGCAGTTCTTC
CSVIGLAEAYNEQFF
>21|NA|TRBJ1-6|TRBV4-2|TRBD1
TGTGCCAGCAGCCAAGGTGGACGTGGGACAGGATCTGGGGAGGGGAGTTCACCCCACCACTTT
CASSQGGRGTGSGEGSSPHHF